This T cell receptor (beta chain) was captured by sequencing in a study of blood T cell repertoires in COVID-19 (dated by TCRdb to the early 2020s). Context from the whole study: The collaborator samples originated in the United States, Italy and Spain and spanned the acute and convalescent phases of COVID-19. The material from the prospective study consisted of cDNA or gDNA derived from T cells, B-cell-depleted T cells, or PBMCs. The dataset comprised deeply sampled blood TCRbeta repertoires from subjects exposed to, actively infected with, or recovered from COVID-19. The repertoires were released in a freely available public database intended as a resource for research on the immune response to SARS-CoV-2. Samples were obtained from the ongoing ImmuneRACE study (first 160 participants) and from about 1,300 subjects provided by 6 global collaborators. The sample metadata nearly always contained a de-identified subject ID, COVID-19 status, age in years and sex. HLA class I and class II types, where available, came from metadata supplied by the sample provider rather than from assay-based typing. Study-wide conclusions, independent of this receptor: Clinical and demographic metadata were provided uncurated, with the amount varying by source and participant.

TCRbeta CDR3 regions were amplified from genomic DNA by means of the immunoSEQ Assay, a bias-controlled multiplex PCR. The authors processed their data as follows. Nucleated cell counts per sample were estimated from amplification of reference gene primers within the assay. To quantify the absolute abundance of each unique TCRbeta CDR3 rearrangement, sequence reads were collapsed and filtered. For each sample, productive Simpson clonality was calculated as the square root of Simpson's diversity index over productive rearrangements. TCRdb obtained this table from immuneACCESS and retained in-frame rearrangements with V and J assigned. These tables miss some clones; where compared with another copy, unresolved V genes account for less than half of the shortfall, and the remainder is unexplained. That table supplies the V and J calls and clone size; D and trimming were determined from the DNA. In this sample the table shows some 190,000 clones, roughly 80% of which occur a single time. The ten largest clonotypes hold about 6.3% of the sample.

Collaborating institutions collected whole blood in K2EDTA tubes following their own protocols. For TCRbeta analysis, collaborator samples were shipped as frozen whole blood, as isolated PBMCs, or as DNA extracted from either sample type. To note about this clone: Its recognized antigen is unknown. Nothing much larger sits one base from this clone, and base qualities are not available.

This TCR came from a man aged 60-69 years with acute or convalescent COVID-19. Sample: peripheral blood.

This receptor has the CDR3 CASSYGQVGSEQYF. The nucleotide sequence reads as follows: TGTGCCAGCAGTTACGGACAGGTTGGATCCGAGCAGTACTTC. In this chain, TRBV6-2 or TRBV6-3 is recombined with TRBJ2-7; 7 bases in the junction line up with TRBD1. From its cysteine to its phenylalanine, the CDR3 spans 14 amino acids. The retained sequence is limited to the CDR3, 42 bases, with the frame set at the first base. The germline V and J ends show losses of 2 bases and 6 bases respectively, and no gene match explains 7 bases of the junction. CDR1 is given as MNHEY and CDR2 as SVGEGT, both from the germline V gene.